These T cell receptor beta chains were read from a single sample in a study of CXCR3-negative and CXCR3-positive naive CD8 T cells. Reanalyzing the 5' RACE reads, TCRdb keeps one entry per CDR3 protein, without DNA. There are under 85,000 distinct CDR3 sequences in the sample, with roughly 1.4% held by the top ten. The sequenced sample was naive CXCR3- CD8+ T cells from blood. The receptors were sampled from a human donor in good health. Some clones in this sample may be carry-over from other donors' samples. Both conserved end residues are part of each CDR3.

j_call: TRBJ2-7; v_call: TRBV29-1; cdr3_aa: CSVEYKASGAYEQYF
j_call: TRBJ2-7; v_call: TRBV5-1; cdr3_aa: CASSSGQGVPYEQYF
j_call: TRBJ2-7; v_call: TRBV19; cdr3_aa: CASTPSAGGSYEQYF
j_call: TRBJ2-5; v_call: TRBV4-3; cdr3_aa: CASSQETSRPQETQYF
j_call: TRBJ2-7; v_call: TRBV7-8; cdr3_aa: CASSSVRDRAYEQYF
j_call: TRBJ2-1; v_call: TRBV9; cdr3_aa: CASSVSGSLDEQFF
j_call: TRBJ2-5; v_call: TRBV6-2/TRBV6-3; cdr3_aa: CASRNPSFRGPSETQYF
j_call: TRBJ1-1; v_call: TRBV7-9; cdr3_aa: CASSLATGQNTEAFF
j_call: TRBJ2-1; v_call: TRBV7-3; cdr3_aa: CASSLAGPTNEQFF
j_call: TRBJ2-1; v_call: TRBV3-1; cdr3_aa: CASSLGTGGMGEQFF
j_call: TRBJ2-3; v_call: TRBV5-6; cdr3_aa: CASSGLGGDTDTQYF
j_call: TRBJ2-5; v_call: TRBV23-1; cdr3_aa: CASSQSWTGILETQYF
j_call: TRBJ2-7; v_call: TRBV24-1; cdr3_aa: CATSDSGSSYEQYF
j_call: TRBJ1-1; v_call: TRBV7-3; cdr3_aa: CASSLWGVGTEAFF
j_call: TRBJ1-2; v_call: TRBV5-6; cdr3_aa: CASSLARQGMRGYTF
j_call: TRBJ2-7; v_call: TRBV20-1; cdr3_aa: CSARERGTGYHEQYF
j_call: TRBJ2-7; v_call: TRBV19; cdr3_aa: CASSPGTGAEQYF
j_call: TRBJ2-1; v_call: TRBV4-2; cdr3_aa: CASSHLENEQFF
j_call: TRBJ2-1; v_call: TRBV6-6; cdr3_aa: CASSYRLDSNNEQFF
j_call: TRBJ2-1; v_call: TRBV12-2; cdr3_aa: CASRTDLYNEQFF
j_call: TRBJ2-7; v_call: TRBV4-2; cdr3_aa: CASSQPGQGGYEQYF
j_call: TRBJ2-7; v_call: TRBV12-3/TRBV12-4; cdr3_aa: CASSNTRGHNYEQYF
j_call: TRBJ2-1; v_call: TRBV7-6; cdr3_aa: CASSLMGRDEQFF
j_call: TRBJ2-3; v_call: TRBV12-3/TRBV12-4; cdr3_aa: CASSQDLPGTDTQYF
j_call: TRBJ2-7; v_call: TRBV4-3; cdr3_aa: CASSQAHRGRSYEQYF
j_call: TRBJ2-5; v_call: TRBV14; cdr3_aa: CASSQEEVQGAVYQETQYF
j_call: TRBJ1-6; v_call: TRBV6-4; cdr3_aa: CASSDMRGPRDSPLHF
j_call: TRBJ1-2; v_call: TRBV6-5; cdr3_aa: CASSEQEGLGYTF
j_call: TRBJ2-3; v_call: TRBV12-3/TRBV12-4; cdr3_aa: CASSTGDRSDTQYF
j_call: TRBJ2-5; v_call: TRBV18; cdr3_aa: CASSPYRQETQYF
j_call: TRBJ1-4; v_call: TRBV20-1; cdr3_aa: CSGRDIYATNEKLFF
j_call: TRBJ2-3; v_call: TRBV7-2; cdr3_aa: CASSLVFADTQYF
j_call: TRBJ2-1; v_call: TRBV7-2; cdr3_aa: CASSLAGTSGRGDEQFF
j_call: TRBJ2-7; v_call: TRBV28; cdr3_aa: CASSLSGTSGSEEQYF
j_call: TRBJ1-1; v_call: TRBV7-9; cdr3_aa: CASSPTGNTEAFF
j_call: TRBJ1-2; v_call: TRBV6-1; cdr3_aa: CASSDSLKGGYTF
j_call: TRBJ1-1; v_call: TRBV29-1; cdr3_aa: CSVSGHLNTEAFF
j_call: TRBJ2-7; v_call: TRBV5-5; cdr3_aa: CASSLYFGGDSYEQYF
j_call: TRBJ2-5; v_call: TRBV25-1; cdr3_aa: CASSEEYQETQYF
j_call: TRBJ2-1; v_call: TRBV7-8; cdr3_aa: CASSLKGGVLRNEQFF
j_call: TRBJ2-1; v_call: TRBV29-1; cdr3_aa: CSVPPSGGYNEQFF
j_call: TRBJ1-4; v_call: TRBV7-6; cdr3_aa: CASSLGGHPATNEKLFF
j_call: TRBJ1-1; v_call: TRBV7-2; cdr3_aa: CASRRGQNTEAFF